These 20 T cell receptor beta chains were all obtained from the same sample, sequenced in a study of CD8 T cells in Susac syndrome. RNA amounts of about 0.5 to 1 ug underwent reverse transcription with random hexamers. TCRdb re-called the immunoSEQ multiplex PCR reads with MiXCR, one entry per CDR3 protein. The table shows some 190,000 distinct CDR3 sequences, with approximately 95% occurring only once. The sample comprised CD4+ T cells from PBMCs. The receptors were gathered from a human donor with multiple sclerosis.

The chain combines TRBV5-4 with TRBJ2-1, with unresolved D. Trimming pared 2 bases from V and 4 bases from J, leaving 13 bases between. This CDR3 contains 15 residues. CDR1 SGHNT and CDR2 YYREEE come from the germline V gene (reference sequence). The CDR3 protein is CASSFMNGGYNEQFF. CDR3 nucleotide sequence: TGTGCCAGCAGCTTTATGAACGGTGGGTACAATGAGCAGTTCTTC.

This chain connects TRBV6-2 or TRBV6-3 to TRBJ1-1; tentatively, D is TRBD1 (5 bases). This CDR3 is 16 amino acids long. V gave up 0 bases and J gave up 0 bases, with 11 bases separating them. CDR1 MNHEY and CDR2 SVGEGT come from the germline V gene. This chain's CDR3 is CASSYSIRVLNTEAFF. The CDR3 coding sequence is TGTGCCAGCAGTTACTCGATCAGGGTCTTGAACACTGAAGCTTTCTTT.

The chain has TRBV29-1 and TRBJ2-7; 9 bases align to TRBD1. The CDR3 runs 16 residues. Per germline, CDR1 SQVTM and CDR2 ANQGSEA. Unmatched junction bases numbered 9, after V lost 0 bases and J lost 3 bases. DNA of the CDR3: TGCAGCGTTGAAGAGCCCGGACAGGGGCACTTCTACGAGCAGTACTTC. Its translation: CSVEEPGQGHFYEQYF.

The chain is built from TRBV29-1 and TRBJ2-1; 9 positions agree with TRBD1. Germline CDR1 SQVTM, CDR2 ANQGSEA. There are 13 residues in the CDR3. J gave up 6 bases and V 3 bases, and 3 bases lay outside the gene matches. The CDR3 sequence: CSVDGTGFNEQFF. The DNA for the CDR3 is TGCAGCGTTGATGGGACAGGGTTCAATGAGCAGTTCTTC.

The CDR3 DNA sequence: TGCGCCAGCAGGTGGACGGGGGAAGATACGCAGTATTTT. Encoded protein: CASRWTGEDTQYF. The rearrangement joins TRBV5-1 to TRBJ2-3; D is possibly TRBD2 (6 bases). The CDR3 spans 13 residues. Germline CDR1 is SGHRS and CDR2 is YFSETQ. V was clipped by 5 bases and J by 5 bases, with 12 bases between them.

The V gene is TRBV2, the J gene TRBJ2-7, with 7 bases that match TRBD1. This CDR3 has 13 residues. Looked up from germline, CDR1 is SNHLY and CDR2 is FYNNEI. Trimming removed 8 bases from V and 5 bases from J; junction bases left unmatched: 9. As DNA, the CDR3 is TGTGCCAGCGCCCGGGACAGACCCGACGAGCAGTACTTC. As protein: CASARDRPDEQYF.

CDR3 coding DNA: TGTGCCAGCAAAGCAACAGCTAACTATGGCTACACCTTC. Translated: CASKATANYGYTF. The V and J genes are TRBV2 and TRBJ1-2; D is ambiguous. This CDR3 comprises 13 residues. V was shortened by 7 bases and J by 0 bases, with 9 bases between the two germline ends. Germline CDR1 is SNHLY and CDR2 is FYNNEI.

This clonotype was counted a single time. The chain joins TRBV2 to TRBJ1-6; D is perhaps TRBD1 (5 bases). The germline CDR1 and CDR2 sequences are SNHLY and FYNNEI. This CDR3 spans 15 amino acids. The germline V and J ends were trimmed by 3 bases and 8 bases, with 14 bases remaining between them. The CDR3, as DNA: TGTGCCAGCAGTGATGGGGGGAATATGGATTCACCCCTCCACTTT. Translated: CASSDGGNMDSPLHF.

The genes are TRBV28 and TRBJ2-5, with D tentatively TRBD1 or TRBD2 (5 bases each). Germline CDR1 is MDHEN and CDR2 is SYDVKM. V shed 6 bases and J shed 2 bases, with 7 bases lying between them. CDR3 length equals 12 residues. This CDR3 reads CASRGPQETQYF. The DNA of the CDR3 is TGTGCCAGCAGGGGACCGCAAGAGACCCAGTACTTC.

As DNA, the CDR3 is TGTGCCTGGAGTGCGGGTGAGACCCAGTACTTC. Its translation: CAWSAGETQYF. The chain is built from TRBV30 and TRBJ2-5, with D unclear. The length of the CDR3 is 11 residues. Germline lookup yields CDR1 GTSNPN and CDR2 SVGIG (reference sequence). The V end lost 1 base, the J end lost 5 bases, and 5 bases lay between the germline ends. Combining the CDR3 with reference TRBV30 and TRBJ2-5 gives the whole variable domain SQTIHQWPATLVQPVGSPLSLECTVEGTSNPNLYWYRQAAGRGLQLLFYSVGIGQISSEVPQNLSASRPQDRQFILSSKKLLLSDSGFYLCAWSAGETQYFGPGTRLLVL.

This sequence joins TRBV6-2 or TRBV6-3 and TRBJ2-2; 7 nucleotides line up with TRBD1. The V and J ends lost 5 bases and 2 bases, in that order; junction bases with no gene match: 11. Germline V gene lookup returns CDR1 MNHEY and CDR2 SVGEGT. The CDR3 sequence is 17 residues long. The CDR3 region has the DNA TGTGCCAGCAGTCACCCATCCGGGACAGTAAACACCGGGGAGCTGTTTTTT. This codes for CASSHPSGTVNTGELFF.

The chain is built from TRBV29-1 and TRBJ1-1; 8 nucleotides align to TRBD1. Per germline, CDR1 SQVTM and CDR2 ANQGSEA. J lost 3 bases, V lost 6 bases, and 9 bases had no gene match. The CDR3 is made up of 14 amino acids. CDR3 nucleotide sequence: TGCAGCGTGGAAAAGGACAGGGACGACACTGAAGCTTTCTTT. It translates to CSVEKDRDDTEAFF.

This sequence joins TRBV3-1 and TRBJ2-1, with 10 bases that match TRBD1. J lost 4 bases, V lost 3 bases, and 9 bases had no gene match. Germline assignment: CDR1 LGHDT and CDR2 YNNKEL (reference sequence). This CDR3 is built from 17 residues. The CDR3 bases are TGTGCCAGCAGCCACAGGACAGGGGGAATTCTATACAATGAGCAGTTCTTC. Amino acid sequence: CASSHRTGGILYNEQFF.

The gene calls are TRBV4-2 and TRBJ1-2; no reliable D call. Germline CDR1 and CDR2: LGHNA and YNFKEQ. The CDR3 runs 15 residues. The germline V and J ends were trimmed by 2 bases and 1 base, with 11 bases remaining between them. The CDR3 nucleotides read TGTGCCAGCAGCCAAACCAGACCGAGTAACTATGGCTACACCTTC. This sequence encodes CASSQTRPSNYGYTF.

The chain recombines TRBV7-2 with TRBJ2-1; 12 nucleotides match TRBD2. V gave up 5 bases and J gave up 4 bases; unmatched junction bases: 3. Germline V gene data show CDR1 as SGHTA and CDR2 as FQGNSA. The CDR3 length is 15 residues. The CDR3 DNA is TGTGCCAGCAGCCGAACTAGCGGGGGGTACAATGAGCAGTTCTTC. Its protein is CASSRTSGGYNEQFF.

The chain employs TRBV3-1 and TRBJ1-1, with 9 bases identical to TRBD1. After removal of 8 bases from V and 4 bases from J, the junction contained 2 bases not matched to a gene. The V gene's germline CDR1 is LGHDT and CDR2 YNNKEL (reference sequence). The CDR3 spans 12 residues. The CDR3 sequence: CASGTGFTEAFF. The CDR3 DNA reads TGTGCCAGCGGGACAGGGTTCACTGAAGCTTTCTTT.

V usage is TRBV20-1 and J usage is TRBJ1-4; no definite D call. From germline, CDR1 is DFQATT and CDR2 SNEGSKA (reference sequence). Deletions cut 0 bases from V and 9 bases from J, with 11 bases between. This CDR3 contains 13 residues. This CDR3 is CSARDLSVKKLFF. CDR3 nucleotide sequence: TGCAGTGCTAGAGATTTGAGCGTCAAAAAACTGTTTTTT.

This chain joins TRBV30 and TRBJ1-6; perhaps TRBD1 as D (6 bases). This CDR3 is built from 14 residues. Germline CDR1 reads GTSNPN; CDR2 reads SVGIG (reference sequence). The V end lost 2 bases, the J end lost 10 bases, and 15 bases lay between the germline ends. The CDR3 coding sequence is TGTGCCTGGAGTCAATGGACAGAGCGATCACCCCTCCACTTT. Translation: CAWSQWTERSPLHF. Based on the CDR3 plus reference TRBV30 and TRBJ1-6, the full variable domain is SQTIHQWPATLVQPVGSPLSLECTVEGTSNPNLYWYRQAAGRGLQLLFYSVGIGQISSEVPQNLSASRPQDRQFILSSKKLLLSDSGFYLCAWSQWTERSPLHFGNGTRLTVT.

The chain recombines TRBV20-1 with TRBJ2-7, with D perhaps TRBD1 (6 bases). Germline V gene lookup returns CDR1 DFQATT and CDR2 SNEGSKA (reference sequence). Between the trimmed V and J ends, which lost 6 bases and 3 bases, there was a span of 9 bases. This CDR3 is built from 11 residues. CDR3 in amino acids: CSAGQRYEQYF. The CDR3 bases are TGCAGTGCGGGACAACGCTACGAGCAGTACTTC.

CDR3 sequence (DNA): TGTGCCAGCAGCTTAGATCAAAGGGGGCTACAAGGCTACACCTTC. Its protein product is CASSLDQRGLQGYTF. V usage is TRBV11-2 and J usage is TRBJ1-2, with 7 bases identical to TRBD1. This CDR3 comprises 15 residues. The V gene's germline CDR1 is SGHAT and CDR2 FQNNGV. Trimming took 0 bases from V and 8 from J; bases not matched to a gene: 9.